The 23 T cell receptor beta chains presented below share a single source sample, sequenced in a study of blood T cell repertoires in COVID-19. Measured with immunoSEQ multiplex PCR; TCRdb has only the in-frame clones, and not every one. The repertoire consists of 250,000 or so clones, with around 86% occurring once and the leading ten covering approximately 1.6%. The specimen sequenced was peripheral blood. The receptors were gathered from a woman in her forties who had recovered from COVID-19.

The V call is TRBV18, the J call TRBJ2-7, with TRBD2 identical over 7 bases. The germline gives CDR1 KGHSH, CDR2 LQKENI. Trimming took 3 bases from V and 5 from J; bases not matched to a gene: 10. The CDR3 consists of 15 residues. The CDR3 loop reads CASSPFGGGQDEQYF. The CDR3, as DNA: TGTGCCAGCTCACCTTTTGGGGGGGGTCAGGACGAGCAGTACTTC.

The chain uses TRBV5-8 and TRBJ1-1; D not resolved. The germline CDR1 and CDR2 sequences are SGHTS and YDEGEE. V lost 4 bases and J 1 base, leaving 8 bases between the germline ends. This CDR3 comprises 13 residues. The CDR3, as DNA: TGTGCCAGCAGCCTCGAGCCGAACACTGAAGCTTTCTTT. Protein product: CASSLEPNTEAFF.

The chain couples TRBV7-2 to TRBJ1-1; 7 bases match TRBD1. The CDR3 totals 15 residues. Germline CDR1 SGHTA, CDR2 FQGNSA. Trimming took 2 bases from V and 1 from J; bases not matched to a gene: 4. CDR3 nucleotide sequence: TGTGCCAGCAGCTTAAAGGGGGCGGCGAACACTGAAGCTTTCTTT. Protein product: CASSLKGAANTEAFF.

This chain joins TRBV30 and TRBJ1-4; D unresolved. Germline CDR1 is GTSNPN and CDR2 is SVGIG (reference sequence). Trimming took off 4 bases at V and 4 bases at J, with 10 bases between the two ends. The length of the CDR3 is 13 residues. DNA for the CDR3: TGTGCCTGGAAACTTTCCCTTAATGAAAAACTGTTTTTT. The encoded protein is CAWKLSLNEKLFF.

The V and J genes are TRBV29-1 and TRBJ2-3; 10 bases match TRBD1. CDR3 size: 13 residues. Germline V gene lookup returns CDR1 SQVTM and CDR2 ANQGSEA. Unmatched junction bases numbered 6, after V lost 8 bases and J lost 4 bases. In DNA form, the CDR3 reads TGCAGCTACGGACAGGGGGGCGCAGATACGCAGTATTTT. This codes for CSYGQGGADTQYF.

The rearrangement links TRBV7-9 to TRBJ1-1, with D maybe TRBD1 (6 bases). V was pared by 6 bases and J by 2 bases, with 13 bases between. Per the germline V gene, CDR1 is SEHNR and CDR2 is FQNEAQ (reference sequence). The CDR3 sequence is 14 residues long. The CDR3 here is CASSQQGFNTEAFF. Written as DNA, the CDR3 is TGTGCCAGCAGTCAACAGGGTTTTAACACTGAAGCTTTCTTT.

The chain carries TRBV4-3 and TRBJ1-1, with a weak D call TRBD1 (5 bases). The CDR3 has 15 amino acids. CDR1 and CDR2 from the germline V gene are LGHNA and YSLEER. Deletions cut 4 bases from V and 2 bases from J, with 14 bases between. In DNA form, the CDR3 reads TGCGCCAGCAGCCGGGACTGGTTTTATAACACTGAAGCTTTCTTT. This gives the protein CASSRDWFYNTEAFF.

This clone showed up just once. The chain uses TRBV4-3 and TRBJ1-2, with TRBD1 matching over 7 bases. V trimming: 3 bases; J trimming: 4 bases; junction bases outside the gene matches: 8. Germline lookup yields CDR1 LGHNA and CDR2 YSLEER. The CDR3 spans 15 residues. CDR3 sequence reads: CASSQGGGTVYGYTF. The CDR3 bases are TGCGCCAGCAGCCAGGGGGGCGGGACAGTCTATGGCTACACCTTC.

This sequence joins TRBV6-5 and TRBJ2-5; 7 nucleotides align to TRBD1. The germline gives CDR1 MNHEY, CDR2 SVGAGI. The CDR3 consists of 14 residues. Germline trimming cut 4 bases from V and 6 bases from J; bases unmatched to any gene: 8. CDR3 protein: CASSSRQGRQTQYF. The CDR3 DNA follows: TGTGCCAGCAGTTCCCGACAGGGCAGACAGACCCAGTACTTC.

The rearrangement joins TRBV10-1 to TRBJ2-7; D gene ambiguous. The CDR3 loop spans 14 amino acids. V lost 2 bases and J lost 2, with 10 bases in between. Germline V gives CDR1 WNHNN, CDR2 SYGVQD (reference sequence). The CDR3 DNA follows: TGCGCCAGCAGTGAGCCCTCTTCCCCCTACGAGCAGTACTTC. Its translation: CASSEPSSPYEQYF.

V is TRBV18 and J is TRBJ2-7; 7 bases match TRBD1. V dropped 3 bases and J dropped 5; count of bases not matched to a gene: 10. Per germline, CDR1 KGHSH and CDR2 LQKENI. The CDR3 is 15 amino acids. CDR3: CASSPPGRQGDEQYF. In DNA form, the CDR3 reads TGTGCCAGCTCACCTCCAGGTCGACAGGGCGACGAGCAGTACTTC. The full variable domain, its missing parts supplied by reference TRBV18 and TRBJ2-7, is NAGVMQNPRHLVRRRGQEARLRCSPMKGHSHVYWYRQLPEEGLKFMVYLQKENIIDESGMPKERFSAEFPKEGPSILRIQQVVRGDSAAYFCASSPPGRQGDEQYFGPGTRLTVT.

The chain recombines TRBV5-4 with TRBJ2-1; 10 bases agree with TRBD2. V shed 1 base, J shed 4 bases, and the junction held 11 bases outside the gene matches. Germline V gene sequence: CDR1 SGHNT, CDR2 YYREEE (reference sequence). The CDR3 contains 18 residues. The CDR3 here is CASSLRDSGGARYNEQFF. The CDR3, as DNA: TGTGCCAGCAGCTTGCGGGACAGCGGGGGGGCCCGGTACAATGAGCAGTTCTTC.

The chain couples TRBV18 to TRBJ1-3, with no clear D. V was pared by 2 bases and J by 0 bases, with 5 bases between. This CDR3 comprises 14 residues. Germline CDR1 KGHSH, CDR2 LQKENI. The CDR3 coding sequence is TGTGCCAGCTCACCAGAGATCTCTGGAAACACCATATATTTT. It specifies CASSPEISGNTIYF.

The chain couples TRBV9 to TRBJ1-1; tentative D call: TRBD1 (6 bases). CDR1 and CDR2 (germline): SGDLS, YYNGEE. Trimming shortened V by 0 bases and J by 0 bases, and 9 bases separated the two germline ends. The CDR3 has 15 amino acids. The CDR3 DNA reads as TGTGCCAGCAGCGTAGGGACAGCCATGAACACTGAAGCTTTCTTT. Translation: CASSVGTAMNTEAFF.

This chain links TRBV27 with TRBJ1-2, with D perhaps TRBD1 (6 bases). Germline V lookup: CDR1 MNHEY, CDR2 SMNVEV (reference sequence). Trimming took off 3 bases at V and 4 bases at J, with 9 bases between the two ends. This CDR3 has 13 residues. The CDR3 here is CASSLRGGYGYTF. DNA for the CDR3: TGTGCCAGCAGTTTGAGGGGGGGCTATGGCTACACCTTC.

The CDR3 nucleotides are TGTGCCAGCAGCCCGATGGGGCAGGGTGGCACTGAAGCTTTCTTT. Protein sequence: CASSPMGQGGTEAFF. The chain links TRBV5-4 to TRBJ1-1, with a tentative D call TRBD1 (5 bases). The CDR3 extends over 15 amino acids. From germline, CDR1 is SGHNT and CDR2 YYREEE (reference sequence). V lost 4 bases to trimming and J lost 4 bases, with 17 bases between them.

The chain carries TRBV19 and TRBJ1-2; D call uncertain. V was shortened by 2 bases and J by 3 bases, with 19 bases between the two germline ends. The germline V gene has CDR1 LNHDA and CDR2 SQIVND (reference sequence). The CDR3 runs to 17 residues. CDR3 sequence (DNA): TGTGCCAGTAGTATATTTTTGACCCGTGGGCTGCACTATGGCTACACCTTC. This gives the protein CASSIFLTRGLHYGYTF.

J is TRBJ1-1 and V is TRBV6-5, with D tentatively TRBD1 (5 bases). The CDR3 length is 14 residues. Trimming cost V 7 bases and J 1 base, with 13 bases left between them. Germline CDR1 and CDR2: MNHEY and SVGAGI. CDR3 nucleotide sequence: TGTGCCAGCACCAACTGGGGCGGGAACACTGAAGCTTTCTTT. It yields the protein CASTNWGGNTEAFF.

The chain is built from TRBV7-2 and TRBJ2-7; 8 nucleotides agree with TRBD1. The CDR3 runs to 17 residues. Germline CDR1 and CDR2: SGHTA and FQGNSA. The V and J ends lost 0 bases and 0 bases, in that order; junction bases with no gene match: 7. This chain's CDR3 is CASSLARRGPSSYEQYF. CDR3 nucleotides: TGTGCCAGCAGCTTAGCGCGCAGGGGGCCTAGCTCCTACGAGCAGTACTTC.

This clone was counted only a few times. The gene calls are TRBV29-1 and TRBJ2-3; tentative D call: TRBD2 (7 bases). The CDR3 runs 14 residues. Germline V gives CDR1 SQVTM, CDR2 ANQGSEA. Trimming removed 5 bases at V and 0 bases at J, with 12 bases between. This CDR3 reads CSVTWGGSTDTQYF. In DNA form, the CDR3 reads TGCAGCGTTACCTGGGGGGGCAGCACAGATACGCAGTATTTT.

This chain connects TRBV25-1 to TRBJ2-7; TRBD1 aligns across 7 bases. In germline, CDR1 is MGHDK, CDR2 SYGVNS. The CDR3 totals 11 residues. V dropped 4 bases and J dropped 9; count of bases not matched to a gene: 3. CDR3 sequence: CASSGNRGQYF. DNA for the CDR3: TGTGCCAGCAGTGGGAACAGGGGGCAGTACTTC.

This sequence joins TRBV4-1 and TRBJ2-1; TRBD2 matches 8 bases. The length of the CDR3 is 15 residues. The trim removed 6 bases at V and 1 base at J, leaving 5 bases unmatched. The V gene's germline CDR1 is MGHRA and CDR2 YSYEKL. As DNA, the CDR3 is TGCGCCAGCAGTCGGGGGGGATTATCCTACAATGAGCAGTTCTTC. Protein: CASSRGGLSYNEQFF.

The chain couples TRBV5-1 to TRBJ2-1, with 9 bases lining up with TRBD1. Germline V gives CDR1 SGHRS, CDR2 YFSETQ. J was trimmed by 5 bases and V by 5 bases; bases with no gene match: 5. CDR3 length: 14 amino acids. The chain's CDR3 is CASSRDRVDNEQFF. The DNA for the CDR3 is TGCGCCAGCAGTCGGGACAGGGTGGACAATGAGCAGTTCTTC. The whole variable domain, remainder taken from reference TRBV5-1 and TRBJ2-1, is KAGVTQTPRYLIKTRGQQVTLSCSPISGHRSVSWYQQTPGQGLQFLFEYFSETQRNKGNFPGRFSGRQFSNSRSEMNVSTLELGDSALYLCASSRDRVDNEQFFGPGTRLTVL.